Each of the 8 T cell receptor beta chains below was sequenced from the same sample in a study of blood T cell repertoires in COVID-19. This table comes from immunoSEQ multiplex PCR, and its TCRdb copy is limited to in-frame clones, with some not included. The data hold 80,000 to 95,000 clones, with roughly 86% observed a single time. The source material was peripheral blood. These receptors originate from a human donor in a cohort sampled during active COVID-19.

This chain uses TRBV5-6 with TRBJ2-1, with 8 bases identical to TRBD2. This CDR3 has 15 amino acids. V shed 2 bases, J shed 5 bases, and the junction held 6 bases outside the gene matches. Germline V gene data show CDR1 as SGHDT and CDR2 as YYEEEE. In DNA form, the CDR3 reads TGTGCCAGCAGCTTACTGACTAGCGATCACAATGAGCAGTTCTTC. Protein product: CASSLLTSDHNEQFF.

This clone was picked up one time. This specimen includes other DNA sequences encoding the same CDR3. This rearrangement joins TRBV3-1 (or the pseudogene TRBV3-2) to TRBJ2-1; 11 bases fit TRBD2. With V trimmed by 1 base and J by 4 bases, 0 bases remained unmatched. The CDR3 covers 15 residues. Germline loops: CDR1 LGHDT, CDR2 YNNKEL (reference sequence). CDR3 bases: TGTGCCAGCAGCCAAGGACTAGCGGGGTACAATGAGCAGTTCTTC. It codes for CASSQGLAGYNEQFF.

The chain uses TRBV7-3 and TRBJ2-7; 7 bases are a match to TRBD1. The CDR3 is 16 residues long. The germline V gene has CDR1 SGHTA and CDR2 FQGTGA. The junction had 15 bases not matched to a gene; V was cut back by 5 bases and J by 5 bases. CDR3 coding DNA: TGTGCCAGCAGCCCTCAGGGACAGTTCCTTTCCCACGAGCAGTACTTC. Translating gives CASSPQGQFLSHEQYF.

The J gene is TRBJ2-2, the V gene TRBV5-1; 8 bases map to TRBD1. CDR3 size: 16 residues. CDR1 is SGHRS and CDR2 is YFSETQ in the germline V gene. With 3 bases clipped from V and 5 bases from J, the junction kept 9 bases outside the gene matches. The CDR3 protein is CASSSVGTGGTGELFF. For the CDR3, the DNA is TGCGCCAGCAGCTCGGTGGGAACAGGGGGGACCGGGGAGCTGTTTTTT.

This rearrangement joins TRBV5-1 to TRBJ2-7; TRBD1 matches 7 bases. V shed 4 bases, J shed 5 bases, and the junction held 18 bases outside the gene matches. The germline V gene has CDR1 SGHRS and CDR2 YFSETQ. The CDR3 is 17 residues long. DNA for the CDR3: TGCGCCAGCAGCGTCCTACCGACAGGGAACGTAGTGGACGAGCAGTACTTC. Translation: CASSVLPTGNVVDEQYF.

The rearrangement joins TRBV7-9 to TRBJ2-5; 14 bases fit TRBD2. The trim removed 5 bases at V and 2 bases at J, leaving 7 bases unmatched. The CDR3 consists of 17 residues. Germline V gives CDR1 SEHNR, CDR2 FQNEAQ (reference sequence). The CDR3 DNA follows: TGTGCCAGCAGCGAAGGACTAGCGGGGGGCTCACAAGAGACCCAGTACTTC. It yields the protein CASSEGLAGGSQETQYF.

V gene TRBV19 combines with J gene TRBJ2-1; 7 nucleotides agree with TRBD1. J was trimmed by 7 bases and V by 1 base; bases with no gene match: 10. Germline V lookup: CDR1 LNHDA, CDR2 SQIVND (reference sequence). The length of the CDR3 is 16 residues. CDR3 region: CASSIVSTGILNEQFF. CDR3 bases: TGTGCCAGTAGTATAGTATCGACAGGGATTTTAAATGAGCAGTTCTTC.

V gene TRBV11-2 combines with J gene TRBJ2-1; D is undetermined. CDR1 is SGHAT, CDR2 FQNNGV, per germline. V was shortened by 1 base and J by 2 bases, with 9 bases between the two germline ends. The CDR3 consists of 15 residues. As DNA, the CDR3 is TGTGCCAGCAGCTTAGTTAATTCTGCCTACAATGAGCAGTTCTTC. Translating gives CASSLVNSAYNEQFF.